Listed below are T cell receptor beta chains from one sample, sequenced in a study of cytotoxic CD8 clonotypes in ibrutinib-treated CLL. Measured with immunoSEQ multiplex PCR; TCRdb has only the in-frame clones, and not every one. This table holds over 95,000 clones, 58% found once. The material sequenced was PBMCs, taken after 24 months of ibrutinib treatment. Receptor source: a human donor with chronic lymphocytic leukemia. The CDR3 runs from the conserved cysteine through the conserved F or W. D genes are given only for firm matches. Only some rows state a clone size, as once, few, many or a class for expanded clones.

>TRBV6-5|.|few|11|TRBJ1-1
TGTGCCAGCAGACGGGGGACTGAAGCTTTCTTT
CASRRGTEAFF
>TRBV5-1|TRBD1|.|16|TRBJ1-1
TGCGCCAGCAGTGGCGGGACAGGGGGCAGGGAGACTGAAGCTTTCTTT
CASSGGTGGRETEAFF
>TRBV5-1|.|few|12|TRBJ2-5
TGCGCCAGCAGCGAAAAGCAAGAGACCCAGTACTTC
CASSEKQETQYF
>TRBV10-3|.|.|12|TRBJ1-1
TGTGCCATCAGTGAGTCCGGAGCTGAAGCTTTCTTT
CAISESGAEAFF
>TRBV5-1|.|few|15|TRBJ1-4
TGCGCCAGCAGCTTGGGTATCAGGGGAGGTGAAAAACTGTTTTTT
CASSLGIRGGEKLFF
>TRBV29-1|.|once|14|TRBJ2-1
TGCAGCTGCGGCGGGGCGGGGCAGGGGAATGAGCAGTTCTTC
CSCGGAGQGNEQFF
>TRBV29-1|.|.|13|TRBJ1-1
TGCAGCGTTGGTTTTGGGCGGATGGCTGAAGCTTTCTTT
CSVGFGRMAEAFF
>TRBV4-2|.|.|14|TRBJ2-5
TGTGCCAGCAGCCAAGATGTGACAGTGGGGACCCAGTACTTC
CASSQDVTVGTQYF
>TRBV29-1|.|.|11|TRBJ1-1
TGCAGCGGCAGCTTCAACACTGAAGCTTTCTTT
CSGSFNTEAFF
>TRBV30|.|.|15|TRBJ2-1
TGTGCCTGCCTACCGGGACAAGGGTCTAGTGGTGAGCAGTTCTTC
CACLPGQGSSGEQFF
>TRBV11-1|TRBD1|.|17|TRBJ2-2
TGTGCCAGCAGCTTAGGGGCAGGGGGCGTGAAGACCGGGGAGCTGTTTTTT
CASSLGAGGVKTGELFF
>TRBV5-1|TRBD1|few|14|TRBJ1-2
TGCGCCAGCAGCCCATCGACAGGGATGTATGGCTACACCTTC
CASSPSTGMYGYTF
>TRBV7-2|.|.|13|TRBJ2-2
TGTGCCAGCAGCTTAATCGGTACCGGGGAGCTGTTTTTT
CASSLIGTGELFF
>TRBV30|.|few|13|TRBJ2-5
TGTGCCTGGAGTGCCGGGAGCCAAGAGACCCAGTACTTC
CAWSAGSQETQYF
>TRBV7-2|TRBD1|.|15|TRBJ2-3
TGTGCCAGCAGCTCCTGGACAGGGGAAGGAGATACGCAGTATTTT
CASSSWTGEGDTQYF
>TRBV7-3|TRBD1|.|14|TRBJ1-5
TGTGCCAGCAGCTTAAGACAGGGAATTCAGCCCCAGCATTTT
CASSLRQGIQPQHF
>TRBV18|TRBD1|.|15|TRBJ2-7
TGTGCCAGCCTGGAACGGGGGACAGGGTCCTACGAGCAGTACTTC
CASLERGTGSYEQYF
>TRBV30|TRBD1|.|13|TRBJ1-1
TGTGCCTGGAGGCCGGGACAGGGAACAAAAGCTTTCTTT
CAWRPGQGTKAFF
>TRBV4-2|TRBD2|.|17|TRBJ2-3
TGTGCCAGCAGCCGGAGGACTAGCGGGGGGGCGGCAGATACGCAGTATTTT
CASSRRTSGGAADTQYF
>TRBV2|.|few|16|TRBJ1-4
TGTGCCAGCAGCCTACCCCGACCCCGGGGGTTAGAAAAACTGTTTTTT
CASSLPRPRGLEKLFF
>TRBV2|.|.|12|TRBJ1-2
TGTGCCAGCAGTGATACGGTCTATGGCTACACCTTC
CASSDTVYGYTF
>TRBV5-1|.|.|14|TRBJ2-2
TGCGCCAGCAGCTTGGAAGATTACACCGGGGAGCTGTTTTTT
CASSLEDYTGELFF
>TRBV5-6|TRBD2|many|14|TRBJ2-3
TGTGCCAGCTCGACTAGCGGGAACACAGATACGCAGTATTTT
CASSTSGNTDTQYF
>TRBV18|TRBD1|.|17|TRBJ2-7
TGTGCCAGCTCACTAGGGACAGGGGGCATGGGGAACTACGAGCAGTACTTC
CASSLGTGGMGNYEQYF
>TRBV13|TRBD1|.|14|TRBJ2-7
TGTGCCAGCAGCGCCGGGACAGGGGGTTACGAGCAGTACTTC
CASSAGTGGYEQYF
>TRBV27|TRBD2|.|15|TRBJ2-3
TGTGCCAGCAGTCTGTCGGGGGGTTCAAGGGATACGCAGTATTTT
CASSLSGGSRDTQYF
>TRBV5-1|.|.|15|TRBJ1-1
TGCGCCAGCAGCTTGGACCCCGGGCGGAACACTGAAGCTTTCTTT
CASSLDPGRNTEAFF
>TRBV7-3|TRBD2|.|15|TRBJ2-1
TGTGCCAGCAGCGGGACTAGCGGGGGTTTGAATGAGCAGTTCTTC
CASSGTSGGLNEQFF